What follows is one T cell receptor (beta chain) and its context. Antigen specificity is unknown. This sample was taken from a study of OX40 agonist ivuxolimab in advanced cancers. Overall study: Patients enrolled in dose escalation were diagnosed with hepatocellular carcinoma, melanoma, renal cell or head and neck cancer. Study-level findings and limits: Undetermined was the antigen specificity of the expanded peripheral T cells.

The method was immunoSEQ multiplex PCR; TCRdb's version includes in-frame clones alone and lacks a portion of them. Seen here are some 59,000 clones, 82% observed once, and the top ten hold roughly 4%. Germline values: CDR1 SGHNT, CDR2 YYREEE (reference sequence). CDR3 length: 15 residues. Trimming left V 1 base short and J 1 base short, with 10 bases between. The source material was CD4+ or CD8+ T cells sorted from blood, sampled in a trial of the OX40 agonist ivuxolimab. The gene calls are TRBV5-4 and TRBJ2-3; perhaps TRBD2 as D (5 bases). The TCR originated in an adult with an advanced solid tumor such as melanoma, head and neck, liver or kidney cancer. The CDR3 here is CASSLRESGTDTQYF. The CDR3, as DNA: TGTGCCAGCAGCTTGAGGGAGAGTGGCACAGATACGCAGTATTTT.